Following are 22 T cell receptor beta chains from one sample sequenced in a study of cytomegalovirus exposure and HLA in healthy donors. 13 Jbeta primers and 60 Vbeta primers were used for the PCR. TCRdb keeps only in-frame clones here, not all; method: immunoSEQ multiplex PCR. The sample records roughly 140,000 clones, 68% being singletons. The specimen was PBMCs. These receptors came from a man aged 60-69 years in good health and CMV-seronegative.

This chain connects TRBV7-9 to TRBJ1-1, with D perhaps TRBD1 (6 bases). V lost 5 bases to trimming and J lost 0 bases, with 13 bases between them. The germline V gene has CDR1 SEHNR and CDR2 FQNEAQ (reference sequence). CDR3 length: 15 amino acids. The CDR3 sequence is CASSGGGGLNTEAFF. The DNA of the CDR3 is TGTGCCAGCAGCGGGGGCGGGGGACTGAACACTGAAGCTTTCTTT.

Regarding this clone: Within the sample, other DNA sequences also encode this same CDR3. The chain links TRBV27 to TRBJ1-1, with 8 bases that match TRBD1. The trim removed 8 bases at V and 0 bases at J, leaving 5 bases unmatched. This CDR3 region has 14 residues. The germline V gene has CDR1 MNHEY and CDR2 SMNVEV (reference sequence). The CDR3 nucleotides are TGTGCCAGCCGTGGACAGGGATTGAACACTGAAGCTTTCTTT. The encoded protein is CASRGQGLNTEAFF.

The chain is built from TRBV5-1 and TRBJ2-2; D is unresolved. CDR1 is SGHRS, CDR2 YFSETQ, per germline. Trimming pared 2 bases from V and 4 bases from J, leaving 3 bases between. The CDR3 runs to 12 residues. In DNA, the CDR3 is TGCGCCAGCAGCTTCCTCACCGGGGAGCTGTTTTTT. Its protein is CASSFLTGELFF.

The rearrangement links TRBV28 to TRBJ1-2, with 8 bases identical to TRBD1. Germline assignment: CDR1 MDHEN and CDR2 SYDVKM. The CDR3 has 13 amino acids. After removal of 3 bases from V and 8 bases from J, the junction contained 5 bases not matched to a gene. The DNA for the CDR3 is TGTGCCAGCAGTTTCGACAGGGACAGGGGCTACACCTTC. Translated, it gives CASSFDRDRGYTF.

The V gene is TRBV4-2, the J gene TRBJ2-2; the match to TRBD2 covers 8 bases. From germline, CDR1 is LGHNA and CDR2 YNFKEQ. CDR3 size: 16 residues. V was pared by 2 bases and J by 2 bases, with 4 bases of the junction left unmatched. The CDR3 reads CASSQPGRGNTGELFF. As DNA, the CDR3 is TGTGCCAGCAGCCAACCCGGGAGGGGTAACACCGGGGAGCTGTTTTTT.

This clone was recorded a few times. This chain joins TRBV15 and TRBJ1-4; D is uncertain. Germline CDR1 reads LNHNV; CDR2 reads YYDKDF (reference sequence). V was trimmed by 0 bases and J by 8 bases, leaving 10 bases between them. This CDR3 is 14 amino acids long. CDR3 in DNA: TGTGCCACCAGCAGAGATCATGTCGGGGAAAAACTGTTTTTT. Its translation is CATSRDHVGEKLFF.

This clone was observed a few times. The chain combines TRBV27 with TRBJ2-3; D unclear. CDR1 is MNHEY, CDR2 SMNVEV, per germline (reference sequence). The CDR3 is 18 residues long. The V gene lost 4 bases and the J gene lost 1 base, with 21 bases spanning the gap. The CDR3 DNA follows: TGTGCCAGCAGTTCCCAGTTTGACACCTACAAACGCACAGATACGCAGTATTTT. As protein: CASSSQFDTYKRTDTQYF.

The V gene is TRBV28, the J gene TRBJ1-1, with D maybe TRBD1 (6 bases). The CDR3 extends over 11 amino acids. Trimming left V 7 bases short and J 10 bases short, with 13 bases between. From germline, CDR1 is MDHEN and CDR2 SYDVKM. The CDR3: CASTTGGRAFF. CDR3 sequence (DNA): TGTGCCAGCACAACGGGGGGGCGAGCTTTCTTT.

V and J are TRBV4-2 and TRBJ2-7; 10 bases are a match to TRBD2. Trimming took 2 bases from V and 2 from J; bases not matched to a gene: 9. Germline CDR1 is LGHNA and CDR2 is YNFKEQ. The CDR3 has 17 residues. CDR3 sequence reads: CASSQSIGLAEAYEQYF. CDR3 coding DNA: TGTGCCAGCAGCCAATCAATCGGACTAGCGGAGGCCTACGAGCAGTACTTC.

This clone was detected only a few times. The rearrangement joins TRBV5-1 to TRBJ2-1, with TRBD1 matching 10 bases. After removal of 4 bases from V and 7 bases from J, the junction contained 11 bases not matched to a gene. This CDR3 contains 16 residues. The germline V gene encodes CDR1 SGHRS and CDR2 YFSETQ. The CDR3 DNA is TGCGCCAGCAGCCCCATGCGACAGGGGGCGGGGAATGAGCAGTTCTTC. Translation: CASSPMRQGAGNEQFF.

This chain uses TRBV11-2 with TRBJ2-6, with TRBD1 matching 9 bases. Germline CDR1 and CDR2: SGHAT and FQNNGV. CDR3 length equals 19 residues. The V and J ends lost 6 bases and 4 bases, in that order; junction bases with no gene match: 16. The CDR3 DNA follows: TGTGCCAGCAGAACGGGACAGGGAAACCTCAGGGACGGGGCCAACGTCCTGACTTTC. Translated, it gives CASRTGQGNLRDGANVLTF.

The rearrangement links TRBV13 to TRBJ2-2; 10 bases align to TRBD1. V lost 5 bases to trimming and J lost 6 bases; unmatched junction nucleotides: 6. Germline CDR1 reads PRHDT; CDR2 reads FYEKMQ (reference sequence). The CDR3 contains 15 residues. The CDR3 is CASSTGTGVPGELFF. For the CDR3, the DNA is TGTGCCAGCAGCACCGGGACAGGGGTCCCCGGGGAGCTGTTTTTT.

This clone has just a few counts. This chain uses TRBV5-5 with TRBJ2-3; 7 bases are shared with TRBD1. Unmatched junction bases numbered 12, after V lost 4 bases and J lost 1 base. The CDR3 has 17 residues. Per the germline V gene, CDR1 is SGHKS and CDR2 is YYEKEE (reference sequence). The CDR3, as DNA: TGTGCCAGCAGCCCCGCTTCAGGGGGTATTGGCACAGATACGCAGTATTTT. Its protein product is CASSPASGGIGTDTQYF.

The genes are TRBV6-1 and TRBJ2-7; 9 bases match TRBD1. The CDR3 is 14 amino acids. Losses at the gene ends were 3 bases for V and 5 bases for J; bases not matched to a gene: 5. Per germline, CDR1 MNHNS and CDR2 SASEGT. The CDR3 nucleotides read TGTGCCAGCAGTGAGGGACAGGGAGGGGACGAGCAGTACTTC. This codes for CASSEGQGGDEQYF.

V and J are TRBV5-1 and TRBJ1-2, with D unresolved. Germline V gene sequence: CDR1 SGHRS, CDR2 YFSETQ. Trimming pared 3 bases from V and 2 bases from J, leaving 11 bases between. The CDR3 is 14 residues long. The DNA for the CDR3 is TGCGCCAGCAGCTCGACACCAGAGAACTATGGCTACACCTTC. Protein sequence: CASSSTPENYGYTF.

The J gene is TRBJ2-1, the V gene TRBV2; TRBD2 matches at 7 bases. The ends lost 8 bases at V and 4 bases at J; junction bases unmatched: 11. The CDR3 length is 15 residues. CDR1 is SNHLY and CDR2 is FYNNEI in the germline V gene. In DNA, the CDR3 is TGTGCCAGCTCCGCCGGGGCTAGCGGATACAATGAGCAGTTCTTC. Its protein product is CASSAGASGYNEQFF.

The chain employs TRBV19 and TRBJ2-7; tentatively, D is TRBD2 (6 bases). Germline CDR1 and CDR2: LNHDA and SQIVND (reference sequence). The CDR3 spans 15 residues. Trimming cost V 6 bases and J 1 base, with 16 bases left between them. The CDR3 loop reads CASSISSGLSYEQYF. The CDR3 DNA is TGTGCCAGTAGCATCTCCTCGGGACTTTCCTACGAGCAGTACTTC.

The chain employs TRBV20-1 and TRBJ2-1; D not resolved. This CDR3 spans 11 amino acids. The ends were cut back, 6 bases at V and 8 bases at J, with 11 bases in the middle. Germline V lookup: CDR1 DFQATT, CDR2 SNEGSKA (reference sequence). The CDR3 spells CSAYLLHEQFF. The CDR3 coding sequence is TGCAGTGCGTATCTTCTACATGAGCAGTTCTTC.

A few counts support this clone. The chain is built from TRBV10-3 and TRBJ2-7; 9 bases line up with TRBD2. The trim removed 3 bases at V and 1 base at J, leaving 4 bases unmatched. This CDR3 comprises 15 residues. Germline CDR1 ENHRY, CDR2 SYGVKD. The CDR3 here is CAISDGREGSYEQYF. The CDR3 DNA sequence: TGTGCCATCAGTGACGGGCGGGAGGGATCCTACGAGCAGTACTTC.

The genes are TRBV27 and TRBJ1-1; D might be TRBD1 (6 bases). Germline V gives CDR1 MNHEY, CDR2 SMNVEV (reference sequence). This CDR3 is built from 14 residues. Trimming shortened V by 8 bases and J by 0 bases, and 13 bases separated the two germline ends. CDR3 in amino acids: CASSQTGVNTEAFF. DNA for the CDR3: TGTGCCAGCTCTCAGACAGGAGTGAACACTGAAGCTTTCTTT.

The chain uses TRBV5-1 and TRBJ1-3; D not certain. Trimming stripped 3 bases from V and 0 bases from J, with 4 bases between. The CDR3 is 13 amino acids. Germline CDR1 and CDR2: SGHRS and YFSETQ. In nucleotides, the CDR3 is TGCGCCAGCAGCTCCTACTCTGGAAACACCATATATTTT. Its protein is CASSSYSGNTIYF.

Only a few counts were recorded for this clone. The V and J genes are TRBV28 and TRBJ1-1; 11 bases are shared with TRBD1. From germline, CDR1 is MDHEN and CDR2 SYDVKM. V gave up 6 bases and J gave up 5 bases; unmatched junction bases: 11. The CDR3 spans 16 residues. CDR3 protein: CASRLTGTGGRTEAFF. The CDR3 bases are TGTGCCAGCAGACTTACCGGGACAGGGGGGCGGACTGAAGCTTTCTTT.